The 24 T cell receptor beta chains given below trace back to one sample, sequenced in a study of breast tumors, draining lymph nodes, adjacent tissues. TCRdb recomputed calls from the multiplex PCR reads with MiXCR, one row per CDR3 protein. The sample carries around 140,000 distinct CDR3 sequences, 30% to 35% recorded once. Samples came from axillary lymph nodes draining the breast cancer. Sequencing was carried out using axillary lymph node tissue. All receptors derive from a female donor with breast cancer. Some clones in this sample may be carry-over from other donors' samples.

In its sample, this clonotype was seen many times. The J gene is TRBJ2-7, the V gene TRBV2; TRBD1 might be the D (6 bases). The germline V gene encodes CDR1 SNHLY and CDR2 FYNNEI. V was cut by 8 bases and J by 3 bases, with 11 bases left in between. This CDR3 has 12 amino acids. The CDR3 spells CASGDTLYEQYF. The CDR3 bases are TGTGCCAGCGGGGACACCCTCTACGAGCAGTACTTC.

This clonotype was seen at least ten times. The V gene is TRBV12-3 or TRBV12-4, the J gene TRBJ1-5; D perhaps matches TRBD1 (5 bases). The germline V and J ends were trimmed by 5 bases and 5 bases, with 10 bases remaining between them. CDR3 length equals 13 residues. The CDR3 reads CASSEGPHQPQHF. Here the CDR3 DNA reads TGTGCCAGCAGTGAGGGACCCCATCAGCCCCAGCATTTT.

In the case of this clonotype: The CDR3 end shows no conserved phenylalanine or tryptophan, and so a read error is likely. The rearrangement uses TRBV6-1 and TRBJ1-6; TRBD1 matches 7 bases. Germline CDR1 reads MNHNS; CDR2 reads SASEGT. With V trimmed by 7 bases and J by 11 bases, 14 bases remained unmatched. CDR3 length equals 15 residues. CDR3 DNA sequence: TGTGCCAGCACCCTTATTCCGGGACAGAATACACCCCTCCACCTT. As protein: CASTLIPGQNTPLHL.

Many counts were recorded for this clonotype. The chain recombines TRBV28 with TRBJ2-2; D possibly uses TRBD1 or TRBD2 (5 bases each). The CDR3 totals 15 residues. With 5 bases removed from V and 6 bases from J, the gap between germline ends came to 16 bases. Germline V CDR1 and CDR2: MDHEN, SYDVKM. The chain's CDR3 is CASSSIGTSSGELFF. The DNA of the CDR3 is TGTGCCAGCAGTAGCATCGGGACGTCGTCCGGGGAGCTGTTTTTT.

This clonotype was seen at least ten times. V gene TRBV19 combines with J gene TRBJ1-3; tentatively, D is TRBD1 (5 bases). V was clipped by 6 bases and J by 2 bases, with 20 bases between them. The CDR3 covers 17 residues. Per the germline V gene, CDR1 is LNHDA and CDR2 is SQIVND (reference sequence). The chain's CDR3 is CASSSWGKDFTGNTIYF. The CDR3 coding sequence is TGTGCCAGTAGCTCCTGGGGGAAAGACTTCACTGGAAACACCATATATTTT.

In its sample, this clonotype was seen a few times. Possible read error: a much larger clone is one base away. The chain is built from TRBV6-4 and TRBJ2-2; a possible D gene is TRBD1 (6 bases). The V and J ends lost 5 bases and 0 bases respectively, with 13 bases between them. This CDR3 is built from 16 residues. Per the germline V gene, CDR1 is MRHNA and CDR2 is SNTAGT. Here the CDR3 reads CASSRGGNANTGELFF. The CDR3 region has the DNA TGTGCCAGCAGTCGAGGGGGAAACGCGAACACCGGGGAGCTGTTTTTT.

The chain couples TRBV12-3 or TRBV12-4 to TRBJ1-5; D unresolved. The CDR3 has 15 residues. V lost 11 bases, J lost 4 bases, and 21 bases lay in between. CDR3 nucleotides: TGTGCCGGCCCCAAAGCGGGGAAAAATAATCAGCCCCAGCATTTT. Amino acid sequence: CAGPKAGKNNQPQHF.

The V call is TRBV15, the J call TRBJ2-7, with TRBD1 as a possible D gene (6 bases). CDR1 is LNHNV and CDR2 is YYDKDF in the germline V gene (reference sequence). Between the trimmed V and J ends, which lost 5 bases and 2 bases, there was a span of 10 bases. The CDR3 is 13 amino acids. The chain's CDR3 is CATSWGQPYEQYV. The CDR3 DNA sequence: TGTGCCACCAGCTGGGGGCAACCCTACGAGCAGTACGTC.

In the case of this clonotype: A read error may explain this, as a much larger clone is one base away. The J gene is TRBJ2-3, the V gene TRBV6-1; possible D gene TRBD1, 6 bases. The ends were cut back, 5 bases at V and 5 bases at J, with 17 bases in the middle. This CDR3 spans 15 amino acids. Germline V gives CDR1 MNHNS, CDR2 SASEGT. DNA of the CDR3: TGTGCCAGCAGTTTCCGGGACATAGGGGGAGATACGCAGTATTTT. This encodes CASSFRDIGGDTQYF.

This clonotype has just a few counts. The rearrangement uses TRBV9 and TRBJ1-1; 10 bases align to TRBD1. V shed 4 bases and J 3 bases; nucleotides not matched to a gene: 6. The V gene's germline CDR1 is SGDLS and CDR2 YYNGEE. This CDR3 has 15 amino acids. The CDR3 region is CASSPWGQGYTEAFF. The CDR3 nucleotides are TGTGCCAGCAGCCCATGGGGACAGGGGTACACTGAAGCTTTCTTT.

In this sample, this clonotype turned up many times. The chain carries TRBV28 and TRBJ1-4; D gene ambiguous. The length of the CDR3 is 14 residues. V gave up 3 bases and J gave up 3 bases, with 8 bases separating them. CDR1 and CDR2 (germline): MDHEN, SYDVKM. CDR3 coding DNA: TGTGCCAGCAGTTTGACACATTCTAATGAAAAACTGTTTTTT. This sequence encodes CASSLTHSNEKLFF. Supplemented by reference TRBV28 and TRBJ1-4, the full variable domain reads DVKVTQSSRYLVKRTGEKVFLECVQDMDHENMFWYRQDPGLGLRLIYFSYDVKMKEKGDIPEGYSVSREKKERFSLILESASTNQTSMYLCASSLTHSNEKLFFGSGTQLSVL.

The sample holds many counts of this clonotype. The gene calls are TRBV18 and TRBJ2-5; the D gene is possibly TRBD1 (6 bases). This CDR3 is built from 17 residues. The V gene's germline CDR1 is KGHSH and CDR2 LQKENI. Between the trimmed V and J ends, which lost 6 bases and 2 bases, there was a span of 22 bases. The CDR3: CASSKELLQGAQETQYF. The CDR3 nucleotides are TGTGCCAGCTCCAAGGAACTTTTACAGGGCGCGCAAGAGACCCAGTACTTC. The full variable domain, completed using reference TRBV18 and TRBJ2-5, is NAGVMQNPRHLVRRRGQEARLRCSPMKGHSHVYWYRQLPEEGLKFMVYLQKENIIDESGMPKERFSAEFPKEGPSILRIQQVVRGDSAAYFCASSKELLQGAQETQYFGPGTRLLVL.

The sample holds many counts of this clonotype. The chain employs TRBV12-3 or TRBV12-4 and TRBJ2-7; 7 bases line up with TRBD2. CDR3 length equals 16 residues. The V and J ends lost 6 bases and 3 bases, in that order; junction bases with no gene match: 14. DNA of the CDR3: TGTGCCAGCAGCCAAACCGCCGGGACTACCCGCTACGAGCAGTACTTC. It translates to CASSQTAGTTRYEQYF.

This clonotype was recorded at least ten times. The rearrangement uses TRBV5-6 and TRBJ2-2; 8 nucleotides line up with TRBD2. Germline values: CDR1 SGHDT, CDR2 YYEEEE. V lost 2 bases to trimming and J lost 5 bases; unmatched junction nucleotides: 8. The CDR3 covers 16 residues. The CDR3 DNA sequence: TGTGCCAGCAGCTTTGGACTAGCCCAAGGTACCGGGGAGCTGTTTTTT. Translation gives CASSFGLAQGTGELFF.

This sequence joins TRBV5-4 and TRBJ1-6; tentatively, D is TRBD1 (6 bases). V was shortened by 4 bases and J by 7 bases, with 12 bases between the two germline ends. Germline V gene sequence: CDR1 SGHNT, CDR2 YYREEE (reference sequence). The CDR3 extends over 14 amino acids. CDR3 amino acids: CASSVNRANSPLHF. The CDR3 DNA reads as TGTGCCAGCAGCGTGAACAGGGCCAATTCACCCCTCCACTTT.

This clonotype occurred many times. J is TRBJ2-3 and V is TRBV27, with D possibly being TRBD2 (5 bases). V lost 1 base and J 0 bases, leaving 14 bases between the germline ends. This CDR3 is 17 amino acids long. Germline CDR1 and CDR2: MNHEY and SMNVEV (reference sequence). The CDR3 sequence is CASSLFSEGYSTDTQYF. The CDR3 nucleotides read TGTGCCAGCAGTTTATTTTCTGAGGGTTACAGCACAGATACGCAGTATTTT.

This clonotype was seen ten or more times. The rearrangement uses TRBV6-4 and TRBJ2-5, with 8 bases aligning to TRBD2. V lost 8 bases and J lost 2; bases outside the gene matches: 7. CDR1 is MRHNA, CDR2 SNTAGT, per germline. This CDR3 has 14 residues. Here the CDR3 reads CASGPSGGQETQYF. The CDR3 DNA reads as TGTGCCAGCGGACCCTCGGGGGGGCAAGAGACCCAGTACTTC.

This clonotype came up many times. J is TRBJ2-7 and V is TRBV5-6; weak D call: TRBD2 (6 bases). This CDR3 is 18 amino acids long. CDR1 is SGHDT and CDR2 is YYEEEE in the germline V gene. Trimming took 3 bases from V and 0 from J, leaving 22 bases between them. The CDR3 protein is CASSSSSILARISYEQYF. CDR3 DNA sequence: TGTGCCAGCAGCTCAAGCTCCATTCTAGCGCGAATCTCCTACGAGCAGTACTTC.

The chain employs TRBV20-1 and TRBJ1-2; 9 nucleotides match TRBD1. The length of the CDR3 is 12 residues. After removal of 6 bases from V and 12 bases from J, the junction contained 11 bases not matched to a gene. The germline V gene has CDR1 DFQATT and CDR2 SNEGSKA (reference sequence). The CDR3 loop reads CSAPGQGSGNTF. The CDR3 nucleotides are TGCAGTGCCCCGGGACAGGGCTCTGGAAACACCTTC.

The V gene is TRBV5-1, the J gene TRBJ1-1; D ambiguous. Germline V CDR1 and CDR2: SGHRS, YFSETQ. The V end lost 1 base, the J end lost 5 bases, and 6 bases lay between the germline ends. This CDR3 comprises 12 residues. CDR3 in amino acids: CASSLYGTEAFF. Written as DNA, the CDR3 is TGCGCCAGCAGCTTGTACGGTACTGAAGCTTTCTTT.

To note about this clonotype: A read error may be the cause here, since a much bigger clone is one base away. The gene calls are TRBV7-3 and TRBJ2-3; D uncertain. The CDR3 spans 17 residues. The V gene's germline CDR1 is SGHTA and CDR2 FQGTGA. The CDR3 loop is CAGSLDERAPGTDPQYF. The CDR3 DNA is TGTGCCGGCAGCCTAGATGAGAGAGCCCCTGGCACAGATCCGCAGTATTTT.

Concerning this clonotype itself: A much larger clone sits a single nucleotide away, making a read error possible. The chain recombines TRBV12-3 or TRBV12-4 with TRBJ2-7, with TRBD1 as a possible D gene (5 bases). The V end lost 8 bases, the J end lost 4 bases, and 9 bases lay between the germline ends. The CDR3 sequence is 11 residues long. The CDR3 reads CASGHGYEQYF. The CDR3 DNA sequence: TGTGCCAGCGGACACGGGTACGAGCAGTACTTC.

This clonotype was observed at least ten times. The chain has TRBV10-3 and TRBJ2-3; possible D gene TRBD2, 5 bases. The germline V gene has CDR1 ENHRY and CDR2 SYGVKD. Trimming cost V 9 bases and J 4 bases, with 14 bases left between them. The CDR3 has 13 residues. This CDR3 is CAMGRQVADTQYF. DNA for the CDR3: TGTGCCATGGGGAGACAAGTAGCAGATACGCAGTATTTT.

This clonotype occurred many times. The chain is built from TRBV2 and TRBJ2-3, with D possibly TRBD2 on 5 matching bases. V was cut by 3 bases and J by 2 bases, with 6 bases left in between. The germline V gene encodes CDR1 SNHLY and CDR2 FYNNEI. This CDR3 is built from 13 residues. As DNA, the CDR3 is TGTGCCAGCAGTGAGGAGGCCACAGATACGCAGTATTTT. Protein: CASSEEATDTQYF. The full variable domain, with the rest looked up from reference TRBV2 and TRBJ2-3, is EPEVTQTPSHQVTQMGQEVILRCVPISNHLYFYWYRQILGQKVEFLVSFYNNEISEKSEIFDDQFSVERPDGSNFTLKIRSTKLEDSAMYFCASSEEATDTQYFGPGTRLTVL.